What follows are 30 T cell receptor beta chains derived from one specimen sequenced in a study of patients and donors after allogeneic stem cell transplantation. From the RT-PCR reads, TCRdb called clonotypes with MiXCR, one entry per CDR3 protein. The table has roughly 200,000 distinct CDR3 sequences, around two fifths seen once. The specimen sequenced was blood, either unsorted or a sorted T cell fraction (not recorded which). These receptors originate from a human donor who was either an allogeneic HSCT recipient or a stem cell or donor lymphocyte infusion donor (not recorded which). It is not recorded whose cells these are; they may come from a transplant donor.

V gene TRBV29-1 combines with J gene TRBJ2-1; 7 bases map to TRBD2. With V trimmed by 4 bases and J by 3 bases, 6 bases remained unmatched. Germline assignment: CDR1 SQVTM and CDR2 ANQGSEA. CDR3 length: 14 residues. Here the CDR3 reads CSVVVAGSYNEQFF. In DNA form, the CDR3 reads TGCAGCGTTGTAGTAGCGGGTAGCTACAATGAGCAGTTCTTC.

V is TRBV20-1 and J is TRBJ1-1; D unresolved. Trimming removed 6 bases at V and 3 bases at J, with 11 bases between. Germline CDR1 and CDR2: DFQATT and SNEGSKA (reference sequence). CDR3 size: 12 residues. CDR3 loop: CSASGRDTEAFF. The CDR3 DNA is TGCAGTGCGTCCGGTCGCGACACTGAAGCTTTCTTT.

V is TRBV5-4 and J is TRBJ1-1, with 8 bases identical to TRBD1. The V gene end was trimmed by 3 bases and the J gene end by 6 bases; junction bases not matched to a gene: 7. This CDR3 spans 14 amino acids. Per germline, CDR1 SGHNT and CDR2 YYREEE (reference sequence). CDR3 in DNA: TGTGCCAGCAGCTCCATGGACAGGGAGGCTGAAGCTTTCTTT. Protein sequence: CASSSMDREAEAFF.

The rearrangement joins TRBV20-1 to TRBJ2-2, with unresolved D. From germline, CDR1 is DFQATT and CDR2 SNEGSKA (reference sequence). Trimming stripped 0 bases from V and 4 bases from J, with 12 bases between. This CDR3 is 15 amino acids long. CDR3 region: CSARESGFGTGELFF. CDR3 DNA sequence: TGCAGTGCTAGAGAGTCTGGCTTCGGCACCGGGGAGCTGTTTTTT.

The table lists this clonotype with a few counts. The V and J genes are TRBV5-1 and TRBJ1-1; TRBD1 aligns across 8 bases. J was trimmed by 7 bases and V by 6 bases; bases with no gene match: 2. The germline gives CDR1 SGHRS, CDR2 YFSETQ. This CDR3 is built from 11 residues. CDR3 protein: CASTGGLEAFF. CDR3 DNA: TGCGCCAGCACAGGGGGCCTTGAAGCTTTCTTT.

V and J are TRBV3-1 and TRBJ2-7, with 8 bases identical to TRBD2. The V gene's germline CDR1 is LGHDT and CDR2 YNNKEL (reference sequence). The CDR3 contains 18 residues. Trimming removed 1 base from V and 0 bases from J; junction bases left unmatched: 11. The chain's CDR3 is CASSQVLGLGGSSYEQYF. As DNA, the CDR3 is TGTGCCAGCAGCCAAGTCCTGGGACTAGGCGGAAGCTCCTACGAGCAGTACTTC.

Here the CDR3 DNA reads TGTGCCAGCAACTACCTTGGGGGTTCACCCCTCCACTTT. Amino acids: CASNYLGGSPLHF. This chain joins TRBV7-2 and TRBJ1-6, with a weak D call TRBD1 (5 bases). The V gene lost 7 bases and the J gene lost 9 bases, with 13 bases spanning the gap. Germline assignment: CDR1 SGHTA and CDR2 FQGNSA. The length of the CDR3 is 13 residues.

The V call is TRBV10-2, the J call TRBJ2-1; TRBD2 aligns across 7 bases. The length of the CDR3 is 14 residues. Looked up from germline, CDR1 is WSHSY and CDR2 is SAAADI. V shed 7 bases, J shed 2 bases, and the junction held 5 bases outside the gene matches. The CDR3 spells CASIGREPYNEQFF. In DNA, the CDR3 is TGCGCCAGCATTGGGCGGGAGCCCTACAATGAGCAGTTCTTC.

The chain links TRBV7-9 to TRBJ1-4, with 7 nucleotides matching TRBD1. The CDR3 has 17 residues. Germline values: CDR1 SEHNR, CDR2 FQNEAQ (reference sequence). V gave up 3 bases and J gave up 0 bases; unmatched junction bases: 7. CDR3 nucleotides: TGTGCCAGCAGCTTGGGGACAGTGTTTGCAACTAATGAAAAACTGTTTTTT. Its protein product is CASSLGTVFATNEKLFF.

The V call is TRBV12-3 or TRBV12-4, the J call TRBJ1-1; D remains unclear. V dropped 5 bases and J dropped 2 bases, with 12 bases sitting between them. This CDR3 has 14 amino acids. CDR3 nucleotide sequence: TGTGCCAGCAGTCTTCCTCCTGGAAACACTGAAGCTTTCTTT. Its protein product is CASSLPPGNTEAFF.

The V gene is TRBV9, the J gene TRBJ2-6; D might be TRBD2 (5 bases). The ends were cut back, 2 bases at V and 2 bases at J, with 11 bases in the middle. CDR3 size: 16 residues. The V gene's germline CDR1 is SGDLS and CDR2 YYNGEE. The CDR3 DNA sequence: TGTGCCAGCAGCGTGGCGGGCGGAGCTGGGGCCAACGTCCTGACTTTC. Translation: CASSVAGGAGANVLTF.

This clonotype was observed a few times. The genes are TRBV9 and TRBJ2-1; no clear D gene. The CDR3 spans 16 residues. CDR1 and CDR2 (germline): SGDLS, YYNGEE. Trimming pared 2 bases from V and 0 bases from J, leaving 12 bases between. The CDR3 DNA reads TGTGCCAGCAGCGTGGGCGGAATCACCTCCTACAATGAGCAGTTCTTC. Its translation: CASSVGGITSYNEQFF.

This clonotype was seen a handful of times. J is TRBJ1-5 and V is TRBV7-2, with D unresolved. The CDR3 spans 17 residues. V was shortened by 4 bases and J by 0 bases, with 16 bases between the two germline ends. Germline V CDR1 and CDR2: SGHTA, FQGNSA. The CDR3 region has the DNA TGTGCCAGCAGCTCCCACTCTACCTTAATTAGCAATCAGCCCCAGCATTTT. As protein: CASSSHSTLISNQPQHF.

This chain uses TRBV1 with TRBJ2-5; TRBD2 reflects the table's D call only, with no check against the DNA. TRBV1 is assigned pseudogene status. This CDR3 spans 15 amino acids. DNA of the CDR3: TGCACCAGCAGCCAAAAGCGGGAGAGACAAGAGACCCAGTACTTC. Protein: CTSSQKRERQETQYF.

The gene calls are TRBV4-2 and TRBJ2-7; 7 nucleotides align to TRBD1. V was pared by 2 bases and J by 4 bases, with 11 bases of the junction left unmatched. The CDR3 is 16 amino acids. Germline V gene sequence: CDR1 LGHNA, CDR2 YNFKEQ. The CDR3 protein is CASSQLSTGNGYEQYF. CDR3 bases: TGTGCCAGCAGCCAACTATCGACAGGGAACGGGTACGAGCAGTACTTC.

In its sample, this clonotype was seen many times. The chain recombines TRBV6-2 or TRBV6-3 with TRBJ1-6; no firm D call. The germline V gene has CDR1 MNHEY and CDR2 SVGEGT. Trimming took 6 bases from V and 8 from J, leaving 5 bases between them. This CDR3 is 11 amino acids long. The CDR3 DNA follows: TGTGCCAGCAGCCAGGATTCACCCCTCCACTTT. Its protein product is CASSQDSPLHF.

The chain is built from TRBV4-2 and TRBJ2-1; the D gene is possibly TRBD2 (6 bases). In germline, CDR1 is LGHNA, CDR2 YNFKEQ. CDR3 size: 14 residues. Trimming cost V 1 base and J 3 bases, with 7 bases left between them. CDR3 DNA sequence: TGTGCCAGCAGCCAAGCTAGCGTCTACAATGAGCAGTTCTTC. This sequence encodes CASSQASVYNEQFF.

This chain links TRBV5-1 with TRBJ2-7; 7 bases fit TRBD1. The CDR3 runs 15 residues. Germline V gene sequence: CDR1 SGHRS, CDR2 YFSETQ. V trimming: 1 base; J trimming: 2 bases; junction bases outside the gene matches: 6. The CDR3 DNA sequence: TGCGCCAGCAGCTTGAGAACAGGGGTAACCTACGAGCAGTACTTC. Its protein product is CASSLRTGVTYEQYF.

The chain combines TRBV14 with TRBJ1-1; D may be TRBD1 (5 bases). The CDR3 sequence is 18 residues long. The germline gives CDR1 SGHDN, CDR2 FVKESK. V shed 6 bases and J shed 4 bases, with 27 bases lying between them. The CDR3 loop reads CASSLIGAGNVMSTEAFF. CDR3 in DNA: TGTGCCAGCAGTCTTATCGGGGCAGGGAACGTTATGAGCACTGAAGCTTTCTTT.

This chain links TRBV2 with TRBJ2-1; 8 positions agree with TRBD2. The CDR3 sequence is 13 residues long. CDR1 and CDR2 from the germline V gene are SNHLY and FYNNEI. Germline trimming cut 10 bases from V and 7 bases from J; bases unmatched to any gene: 9. CDR3 bases: TGTGCCAAATTAGCGGGACTGAGTAATGAGCAGTTCTTC. Translated, it gives CAKLAGLSNEQFF.

V is TRBV27 and J is TRBJ2-7; unclear D gene. The CDR3 consists of 13 residues. Germline CDR1 MNHEY, CDR2 SMNVEV (reference sequence). Deletions cut 4 bases from V and 5 bases from J, with 12 bases between. The CDR3 region has the DNA TGTGCCAGCAGTTCCCGGCCCTGGGACGAGCAGTACTTC. Protein: CASSSRPWDEQYF.

DNA for the CDR3: TGTGCCAGCAGTTTATTGGCAGCCTACAATGAGCAGTTCTTC. Amino acids: CASSLLAAYNEQFF. The chain combines TRBV27 with TRBJ2-1, with no clear D. CDR1 and CDR2 from the germline V gene are MNHEY and SMNVEV (reference sequence). Deletions cut 1 base from V and 2 bases from J, with 6 bases between. The CDR3 is made up of 14 amino acids.

In this sample, this clonotype turned up a few times. The rearrangement joins TRBV12-3 or TRBV12-4 to TRBJ2-7; D is undetermined. V was shortened by 9 bases and J by 2 bases, with 11 bases between the two germline ends. The CDR3 spans 12 residues. In nucleotides, the CDR3 is TGTGCCAGTGGCGGCGGAGCCTACGAGCAGTACTTC. It specifies CASGGGAYEQYF.

This clonotype was found a few times. The chain employs TRBV4-2 and TRBJ2-3; possibly TRBD2 for D (5 bases). The germline V gene has CDR1 LGHNA and CDR2 YNFKEQ. The CDR3 loop spans 17 amino acids. V gave up 0 bases and J gave up 1 base, with 14 bases separating them. The CDR3 protein is CASSQEITRGGTDTQYF. CDR3 DNA: TGTGCCAGCAGCCAAGAAATTACCCGGGGTGGCACAGATACGCAGTATTTT.

The genes are TRBV5-1 and TRBJ2-7; 9 nucleotides line up with TRBD2. V lost 0 bases, J lost 1 base, and 2 bases stayed unmatched. CDR3 length equals 15 residues. From germline, CDR1 is SGHRS and CDR2 YFSETQ. CDR3 DNA sequence: TGCGCCAGCAGCTTGGTAGCGGGAGTTTCCTACGAGCAGTACTTC. Amino acid sequence: CASSLVAGVSYEQYF.

This clonotype turned up a few times. The chain is built from TRBV9 and TRBJ1-1; no definite D call. CDR3 length: 13 amino acids. From germline, CDR1 is SGDLS and CDR2 YYNGEE. Trimming pared 7 bases from V and 0 bases from J, leaving 10 bases between. The CDR3 coding sequence is TGTGCCAGCGGCACAGCCCTGAACACTGAAGCTTTCTTT. Translation: CASGTALNTEAFF.

The chain links TRBV12-3 or TRBV12-4 to TRBJ2-1; TRBD2 matches at 11 bases. This CDR3 spans 19 amino acids. With V trimmed by 1 base and J by 10 bases, 18 bases remained unmatched. In DNA form, the CDR3 reads TGTGCCAGCAGTTTAGGGCCGCTTAGGGCGACTAGCGGGAACGCGGAGCAGTTCTTC. Residues: CASSLGPLRATSGNAEQFF.

The rearrangement links TRBV4-3 to TRBJ2-2, with TRBD1 as a possible D gene (6 bases). The germline V gene encodes CDR1 LGHNA and CDR2 YSLEER. Trimming pared 1 base from V and 2 bases from J, leaving 20 bases between. The CDR3 is 19 amino acids. The CDR3 is CASSQARTPDRFNTGELFF. As DNA, the CDR3 is TGCGCCAGCAGCCAAGCCCGGACTCCTGACAGGTTTAACACCGGGGAGCTGTTTTTT.

The chain recombines TRBV27 with TRBJ1-2, with TRBD1 matching over 8 bases. This CDR3 spans 15 amino acids. The V gene's germline CDR1 is MNHEY and CDR2 SMNVEV (reference sequence). Trimming took 3 bases from V and 0 from J; bases not matched to a gene: 3. The CDR3 DNA follows: TGTGCCAGCAGTTTCGGGACAGGTGCTAACTATGGCTACACCTTC. Translation: CASSFGTGANYGYTF.

V is TRBV12-3 or TRBV12-4 and J is TRBJ1-6; the D is unclear. V lost 1 base, J lost 5 bases, and 15 bases lay in between. The CDR3 has 17 amino acids. The CDR3 is CASSLGAPHWHNSPLHF. In DNA form, the CDR3 reads TGTGCCAGCAGTTTAGGGGCTCCACACTGGCATAATTCACCCCTCCACTTT.